This TCR beta chain came from a study of T-cell memory formation after mild COVID-19. About the study: TCR clustering was largely donor specific.

TCRdb independently ran MiXCR on the 5' RACE reads; one entry per CDR3 protein. The sample has roughly 600,000 distinct CDR3 sequences, 15% to 20% seen once; the top ten hold approximately 12%. The CDR3 consists of 13 residues. With V trimmed by 1 base and J by 9 bases, 2 bases remained unmatched. Germline V gene sequence: CDR1 LGHNA, CDR2 YSLEER. The origin of this receptor is an adult woman who had mild COVID-19 (a few samples of this study predate the infection). Cell type and time point are not known. The sample taken for sequencing was PBMCs or a T cell subset sorted from them (not recorded which). The V gene is TRBV4-3, the J gene TRBJ2-1, with 8 bases fitting TRBD1. The CDR3 sequence: CASSQGQGFEQFF. In nucleotides, the CDR3 is TGCGCCAGCAGCCAAGGACAGGGGTTTGAGCAGTTCTTC.